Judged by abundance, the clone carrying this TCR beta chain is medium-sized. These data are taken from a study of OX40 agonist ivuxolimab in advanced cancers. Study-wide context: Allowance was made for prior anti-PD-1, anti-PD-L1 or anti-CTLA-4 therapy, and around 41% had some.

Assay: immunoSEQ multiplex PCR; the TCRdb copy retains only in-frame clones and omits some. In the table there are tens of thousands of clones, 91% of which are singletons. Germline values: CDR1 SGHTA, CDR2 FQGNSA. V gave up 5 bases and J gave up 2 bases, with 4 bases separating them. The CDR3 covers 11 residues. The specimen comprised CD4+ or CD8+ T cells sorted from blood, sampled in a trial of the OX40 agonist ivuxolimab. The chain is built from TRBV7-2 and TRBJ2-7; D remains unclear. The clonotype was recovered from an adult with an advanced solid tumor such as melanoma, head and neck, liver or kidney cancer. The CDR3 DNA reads TGTGCCAGCAGCGCGCCCTACGAGCAGTACTTC. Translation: CASSAPYEQYF.